This TCR beta chain was recorded in a study of blood T cells in healthy people across ages. Study-level findings and limits: There were more naive CD4+ cells and higher diversity in long-lived donors than in aged donors. There was a strong correlation between TCR beta diversity and naive T cell percentage.

A sample-barcoded 5' primer and a J-beta primer mix were used in a second PCR of roughly 6 to 12 cycles. TCRdb used MiXCR to reprocess the 5' RACE reads, holding one entry per CDR3 protein. Of 700,000 to 900,000 distinct CDR3 sequences in the sample, 20% to 30% were seen once. The CDR3 has 18 amino acids. V shed 3 bases and J 2 bases; nucleotides not matched to a gene: 6. Germline-derived CDR1 and CDR2 are LGHDT and YNNKEL (reference sequence). On this clonotype itself: The antigen remains unidentified.

Each sample yielded at least 6.5 million isolated PBMCs. The sample also formed part of further work on T cells of mothers and their children. That paper adds: Nobody spotted any persistent microchimeric T cell clones.

The chain employs TRBV3-1 and TRBJ2-2, with TRBD2 identical over 13 bases. Material: blood. The clonotype comes from a boy between 10 and 17 years old in good health. The CDR3 region is CASSQAGLAGLNTGELFF. Written as DNA, the CDR3 is TGTGCCAGCAGCCAGGCGGGACTAGCGGGATTAAACACCGGGGAGCTGTTTTTT.